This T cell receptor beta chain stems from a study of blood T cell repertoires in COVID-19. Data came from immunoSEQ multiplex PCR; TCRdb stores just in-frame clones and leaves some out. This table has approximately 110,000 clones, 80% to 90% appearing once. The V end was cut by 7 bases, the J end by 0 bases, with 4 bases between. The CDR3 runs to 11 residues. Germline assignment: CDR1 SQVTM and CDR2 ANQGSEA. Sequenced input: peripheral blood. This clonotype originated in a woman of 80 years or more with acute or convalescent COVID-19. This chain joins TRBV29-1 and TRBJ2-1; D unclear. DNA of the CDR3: TGCAGCGCCCTCTCCTACAATGAGCAGTTCTTC. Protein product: CSALSYNEQFF.